Listed below are T cell receptor beta chains from one sample, sequenced in a study of control samples from healthy donors and cancer patients. The assay was immunoSEQ multiplex PCR, and TCRdb's table has in-frame clones only and misses some. In the table there are roughly 130,000 clones, 80% to 95% of which are singletons. Material for sequencing was blood. The receptors were gathered from a young man in good health. The CDR3 runs from the conserved cysteine through the conserved F or W. Each record gives: V gene, clone size, J gene, D gene, CDR3 protein, CDR3 DNA. D genes are given only for firm matches. Not every row has a clone size; where given, it reads once, few, many or a size class.

TRBV28	once	TRBJ2-1	TRBD2	CASSDHTGLAAYNEQFF	TGTGCCAGCAGTGACCATACGGGACTAGCGGCATACAATGAGCAGTTCTTC
TRBV30	NA	TRBJ2-3	NA	CALDTDTQYF	TGTGCCTTAGACACAGATACGCAGTATTTT
TRBV27	NA	TRBJ2-1	NA	CASSRHEASGEQFF	TGTGCCAGCAGTAGACACGAGGCTAGTGGTGAGCAGTTCTTC
TRBV28	NA	TRBJ2-5	NA	CASSLFRNQETQYF	TGTGCCAGCAGTTTATTCAGGAACCAAGAGACCCAGTACTTC
TRBV10-3	NA	TRBJ2-7	TRBD1	CAISGTTGDEQYF	TGTGCCATCAGTGGCACCACAGGGGACGAGCAGTACTTC
TRBV27	NA	TRBJ1-2	NA	CASSLSSGYGYTF	TGTGCCAGCAGTTTATCTTCGGGGTATGGCTACACCTTC
TRBV4-1	NA	TRBJ1-4	TRBD1	CASTRWTGGFEKLFF	TGCGCCAGCACACGATGGACAGGGGGCTTTGAAAAACTGTTTTTT
TRBV5-1	NA	TRBJ2-5	TRBD2	CASTPGGLAANRRETQYF	TGCGCCAGCACCCCCGGGGGACTAGCGGCCAACCGCCGGGAGACCCAGTACTTC
TRBV4-1	NA	TRBJ1-2	NA	CASSPVSRDLAGYTF	TGCGCCAGCAGCCCCGTCTCCAGGGACCTGGCTGGCTACACCTTC
TRBV9	few	TRBJ2-7	TRBD2	CASSVGLAGFYEQYF	TGTGCCAGCAGCGTAGGACTAGCGGGATTCTACGAGCAGTACTTC
TRBV25-1	NA	TRBJ1-1	TRBD1	CASSLTGGTEAFF	TGTGCCAGCAGTCTGACAGGGGGCACTGAAGCTTTCTTT
TRBV27	NA	TRBJ2-2	NA	CASSLLGMGGANTGELFF	TGTGCCAGCAGTTTACTGGGTATGGGGGGAGCGAACACCGGGGAGCTGTTTTTT
TRBV5-8	NA	TRBJ1-2	NA	CAGAHEDFYGYTF	TGTGCCGGGGCACATGAGGATTTCTATGGCTACACCTTC
TRBV28	NA	TRBJ1-5	NA	CASSPSPARQPQHF	TGTGCCAGCAGTCCAAGCCCGGCCCGCCAGCCCCAGCATTTT
TRBV7-6	NA	TRBJ1-5	NA	CASSQRRDSNQPQHF	TGTGCCAGCAGCCAGCGACGGGATAGCAATCAGCCCCAGCATTTT
TRBV6-6	NA	TRBJ2-3	NA	CASSLLVGNTQYF	TGTGCCAGCAGCTTACTGGTGGGGAATACGCAGTATTTT
TRBV6-2/TRBV6-3	NA	TRBJ1-5	NA	CASSYFQTGPSWEPQHF	TGTGCCAGCAGTTACTTCCAGACAGGCCCTAGCTGGGAGCCCCAGCATTTT
TRBV7-3	NA	TRBJ1-2	NA	CASSFRLGDGYTF	TGTGCCAGCAGCTTTCGTCTTGGAGATGGCTACACCTTC
TRBV7-9	NA	TRBJ2-1	TRBD2	CASSSGGLAGEYNEQFF	TGTGCCAGCAGCTCAGGGGGACTAGCGGGAGAGTACAATGAGCAGTTCTTC
TRBV11-2	NA	TRBJ2-1	NA	CASSLGSWYNEQFF	TGTGCCAGCAGCTTAGGGAGTTGGTACAATGAGCAGTTCTTC
TRBV5-8	NA	TRBJ1-2	NA	CASSFGSTDYGYTF	TGTGCCAGCAGCTTTGGCAGTACCGACTATGGCTACACCTTC
TRBV15	NA	TRBJ2-1	TRBD1	CATSGQQGARNEQFF	TGTGCCACCAGCGGGCAACAGGGGGCTAGGAATGAGCAGTTCTTC